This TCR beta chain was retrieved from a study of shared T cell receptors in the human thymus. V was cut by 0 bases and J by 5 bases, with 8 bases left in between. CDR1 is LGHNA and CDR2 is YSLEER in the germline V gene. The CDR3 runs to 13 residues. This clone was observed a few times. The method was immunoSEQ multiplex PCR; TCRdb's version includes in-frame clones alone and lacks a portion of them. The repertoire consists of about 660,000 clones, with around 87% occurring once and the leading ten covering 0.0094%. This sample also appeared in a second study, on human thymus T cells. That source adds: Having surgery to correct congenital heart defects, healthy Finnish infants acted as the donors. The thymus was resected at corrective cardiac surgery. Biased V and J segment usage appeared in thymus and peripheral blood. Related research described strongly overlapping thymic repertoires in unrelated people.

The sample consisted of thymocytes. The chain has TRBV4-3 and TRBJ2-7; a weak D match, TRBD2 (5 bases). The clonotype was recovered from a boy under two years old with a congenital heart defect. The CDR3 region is CASSQDLEDEQYF. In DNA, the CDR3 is TGCGCCAGCAGCCAAGATTTGGAGGACGAGCAGTACTTC.